The entry below gives a single T cell receptor (beta chain) sequence along with its context. The read is 3 residues too short to cover the CDR3 end, so that end is filled in from the germline J gene. This record belongs to a study of T cells in women clearing cervical HPV infection. This table comes from immunoSEQ multiplex PCR, and its TCRdb copy is limited to in-frame clones, with some not included. This sample's clone table lists tens of thousands of clones. Germline loops: CDR1 KGHSH, CDR2 LQKENI. The CDR3 covers 15 residues. V lost 1 base and J 3 bases, leaving 12 bases between the germline ends.

The rearrangement uses TRBV18 and TRBJ1-1, with a possible D match to TRBD1 (5 bases). The sequence was collected from a woman aged 18 to 75 with a cervical HPV16 infection that either progressed to CIN3+ or cleared (not recorded which). The source material was blood buffy coat. Partial CDR3 DNA: TGTGCCAGCTCACCACTAGGAGGGGTGGACACTGAA. Translated, it gives CASSPLGGVDTE. The full CDR3 reads CASSPLGGVDTEAFF. Using reference TRBV18 and TRBJ1-1 for the parts outside the CDR3, the full variable domain is NAGVMQNPRHLVRRRGQEARLRCSPMKGHSHVYWYRQLPEEGLKFMVYLQKENIIDESGMPKERFSAEFPKEGPSILRIQQVVRGDSAAYFCASSPLGGVDTEAFFGQGTRLTVV.